The T cell receptor beta chain under discussion was sequenced for a study of T cells after posttransplantation cyclophosphamide. As to this clone: The antigen remains unidentified.

The CDR3 sequence is 14 residues long. Trimming removed 0 bases at V and 6 bases at J, with 9 bases between. CDR1 is MGHRA, CDR2 YSYEKL, per germline. The table came from immunoSEQ multiplex PCR; TCRdb's copy has only in-frame clones and leaves some out. The profile covers about 9,100 clones, with nearly 99% appearing a single time and 0.25% to 0.3% taken by the ten largest. Regarding the study as a whole: Skin or GI-infiltrating T cells shared few TRB sequences with blood.

The related graft donor's blood sample was taken on the day of bone marrow donation. Cells defined as naive were viable CD3+CD4+ or CD3+CD8+ and CCR7+CD45RA+CD45RO-CD95-CD27+CD28+. This receptor was identified in a man aged 50 to 60 in good health, CMV-negative, and a related stem cell transplant donor. The chain joins TRBV4-1 to TRBJ2-1, with D possibly being TRBD2 (5 bases). The sequenced sample consisted of naive CD8+ T cells sorted from PBMCs. CDR3 bases: TGCGCCAGCAGCCAAGATATTACTAGCAATGAGCAGTTCTTC. It yields the protein CASSQDITSNEQFF.